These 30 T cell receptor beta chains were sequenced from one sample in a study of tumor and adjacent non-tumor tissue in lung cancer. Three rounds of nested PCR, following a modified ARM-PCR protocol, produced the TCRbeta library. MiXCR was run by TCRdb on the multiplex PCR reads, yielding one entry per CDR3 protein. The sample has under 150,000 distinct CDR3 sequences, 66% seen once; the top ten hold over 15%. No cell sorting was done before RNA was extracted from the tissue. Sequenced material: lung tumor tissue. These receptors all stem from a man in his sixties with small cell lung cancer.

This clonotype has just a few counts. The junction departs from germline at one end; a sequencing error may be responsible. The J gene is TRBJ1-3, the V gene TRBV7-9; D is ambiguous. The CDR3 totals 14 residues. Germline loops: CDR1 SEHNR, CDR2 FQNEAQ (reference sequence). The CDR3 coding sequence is TGTGCCAGCAGCTTGGGCAACTCTGGAAACACCGTATATTTT. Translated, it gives CASSLGNSGNTVYF. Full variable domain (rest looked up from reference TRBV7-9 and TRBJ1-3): DTGVSQNPRHKITKRGQNVTFRCDPISEHNRLYWYRQTLGQGPEFLTYFQNEAQLEKSRLLSDRFSAERPKGSFSTLEIQRTEQGDSAMYLCASSLGNSGNTVYFGEGSWLTVV.

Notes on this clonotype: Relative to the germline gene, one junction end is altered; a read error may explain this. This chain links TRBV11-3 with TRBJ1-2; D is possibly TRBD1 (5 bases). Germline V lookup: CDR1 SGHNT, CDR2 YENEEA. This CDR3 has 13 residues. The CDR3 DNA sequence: TGTGCCAGCAGCCTGAGCAGGGAATATGGCTACATCTTC. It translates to CASSLSREYGYIF.

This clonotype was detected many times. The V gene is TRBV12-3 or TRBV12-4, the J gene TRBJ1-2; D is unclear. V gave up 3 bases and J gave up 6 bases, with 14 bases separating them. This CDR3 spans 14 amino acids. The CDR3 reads CASSFTVGGDGYTF. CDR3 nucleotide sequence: TGTGCCAGCAGTTTTACAGTAGGTGGTGATGGCTACACCTTC.

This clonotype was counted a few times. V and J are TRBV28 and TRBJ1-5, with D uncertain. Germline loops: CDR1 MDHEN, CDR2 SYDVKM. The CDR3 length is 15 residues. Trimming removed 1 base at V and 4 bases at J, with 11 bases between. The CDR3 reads CASSLLSDGNQPQHF. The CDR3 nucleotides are TGTGCCAGCAGTTTATTATCGGACGGGAATCAGCCCCAGCATTTT.

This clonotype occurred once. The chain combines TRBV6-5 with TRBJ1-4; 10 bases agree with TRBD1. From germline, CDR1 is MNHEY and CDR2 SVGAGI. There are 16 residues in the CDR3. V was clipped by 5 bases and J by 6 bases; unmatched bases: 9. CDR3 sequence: CASSMLGQGFDEKLFF. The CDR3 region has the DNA TGTGCCAGCAGTATGCTGGGACAGGGGTTCGATGAAAAACTGTTTTTT.

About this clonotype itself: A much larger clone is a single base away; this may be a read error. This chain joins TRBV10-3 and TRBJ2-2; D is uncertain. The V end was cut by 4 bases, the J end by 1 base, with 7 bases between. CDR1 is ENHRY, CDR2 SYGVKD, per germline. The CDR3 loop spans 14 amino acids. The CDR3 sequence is CAISGWGNTGELFF. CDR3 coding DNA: TGTGCCATCAGTGGCTGGGGGAACACCGGGGAGCTGTTTTTT.

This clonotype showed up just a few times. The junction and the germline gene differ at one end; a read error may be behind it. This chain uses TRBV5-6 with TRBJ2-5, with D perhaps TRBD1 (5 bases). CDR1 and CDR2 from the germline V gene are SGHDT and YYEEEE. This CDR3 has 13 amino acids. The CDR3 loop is CASNLQGLETQYF. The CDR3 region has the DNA TGTGCCAGCAACTTGCAGGGTTTGGAGACCCAGTACTTC. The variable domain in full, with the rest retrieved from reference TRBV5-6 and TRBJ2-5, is DAGVTQSPTHLIKTRGQQVTLRCSPKSGHDTVSWYQQALGQGPQFIFQYYEEEERQRGNFPDRFSGHQFPNYSSELNVNALLLGDSALYLCASNLQGLETQYFGPGTRLLVL.

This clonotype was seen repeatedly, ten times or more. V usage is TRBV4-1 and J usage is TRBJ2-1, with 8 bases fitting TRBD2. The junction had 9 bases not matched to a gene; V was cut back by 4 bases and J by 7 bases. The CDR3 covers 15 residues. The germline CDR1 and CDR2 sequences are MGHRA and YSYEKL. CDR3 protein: CASSRTGTRVNEQFF. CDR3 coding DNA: TGCGCCAGCAGCCGAACCGGGACTAGGGTGAATGAGCAGTTCTTC.

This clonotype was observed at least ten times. The CDR3 reads CSPEGRGDCEQFF. CDR3 coding DNA: TGCAGCCCTGAGGGGCGGGGGGATTGTGAGCAGTTCTTC. The chain recombines TRBV29-1 with TRBJ2-1; TRBD2 aligns across 8 bases. From germline, CDR1 is SQVTM and CDR2 ANQGSEA. The CDR3 loop spans 13 amino acids. The V segment lost 8 bases and the J segment 9 bases; nucleotides outside the gene matches: 12.

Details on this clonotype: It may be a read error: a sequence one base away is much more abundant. DNA for the CDR3: TGTGCCAGCATCCCGGCGTTCGTTAATGAAAAACTGTTTTTT. Translated: CASIPAFVNEKLFF. The chain has TRBV5-5 and TRBJ1-4; no firm D call. This CDR3 spans 14 amino acids. Germline CDR1 SGHKS, CDR2 YYEKEE (reference sequence). Deletions cut 6 bases from V and 4 bases from J, with 13 bases between.

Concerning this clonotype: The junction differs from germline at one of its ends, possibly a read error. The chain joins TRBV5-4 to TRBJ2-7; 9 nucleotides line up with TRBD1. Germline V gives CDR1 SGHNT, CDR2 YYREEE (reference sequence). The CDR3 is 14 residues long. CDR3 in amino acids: CASSRPGTGHEQYF. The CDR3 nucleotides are TGCGCCAGCAGCCGTCCCGGGACAGGGCACGAGCAGTACTTC.

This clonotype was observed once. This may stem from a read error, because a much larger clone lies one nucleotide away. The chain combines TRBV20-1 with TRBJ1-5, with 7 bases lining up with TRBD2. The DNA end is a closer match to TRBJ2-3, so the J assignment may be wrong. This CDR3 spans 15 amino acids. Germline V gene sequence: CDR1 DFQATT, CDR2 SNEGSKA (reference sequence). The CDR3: CSATKPGGPNQPQYF. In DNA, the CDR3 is TGCAGTGCTACTAAGCCGGGGGGACCAAATCAGCCCCAGTATTTT.

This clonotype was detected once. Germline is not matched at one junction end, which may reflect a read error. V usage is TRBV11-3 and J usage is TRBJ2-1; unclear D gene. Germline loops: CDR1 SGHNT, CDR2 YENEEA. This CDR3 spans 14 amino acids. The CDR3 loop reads CTSSFSRNYNEQFF. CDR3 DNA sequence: TGTACCAGCAGTTTTAGCCGAAATTACAATGAGCAGTTCTTC.

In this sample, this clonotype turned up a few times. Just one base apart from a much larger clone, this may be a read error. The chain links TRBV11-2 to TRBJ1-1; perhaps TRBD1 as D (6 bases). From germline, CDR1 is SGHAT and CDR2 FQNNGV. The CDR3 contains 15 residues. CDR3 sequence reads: CAGSWTVPWNTEAFF. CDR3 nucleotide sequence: TGTGCCGGCAGCTGGACAGTCCCGTGGAACACTGAAGCTTTCTTT.

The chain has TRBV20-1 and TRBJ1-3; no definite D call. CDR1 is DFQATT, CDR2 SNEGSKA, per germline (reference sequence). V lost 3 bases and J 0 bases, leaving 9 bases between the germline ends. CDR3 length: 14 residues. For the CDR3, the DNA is TGCAGTGCTAGCGGCCTAGGCTCTGGAAACACCATATATTTT. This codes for CSASGLGSGNTIYF.

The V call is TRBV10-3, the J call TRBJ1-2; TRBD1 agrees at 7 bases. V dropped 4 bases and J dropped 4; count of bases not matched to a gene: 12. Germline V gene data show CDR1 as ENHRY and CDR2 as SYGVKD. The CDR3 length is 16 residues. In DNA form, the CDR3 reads TGTGCCATCAGTGGGAAATCGGGACAGCTTACCTATGGCTACACCTTC. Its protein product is CAISGKSGQLTYGYTF.

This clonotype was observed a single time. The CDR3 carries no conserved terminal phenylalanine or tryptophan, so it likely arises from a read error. CDR3 region: CASSFGGVLGTQYL. In DNA, the CDR3 is TGTGCCAGCAGCTTCGGAGGGGTCCTAGGGACCCAGTACCTC. This chain joins TRBV5-6 and TRBJ2-5; possibly TRBD2 for D (6 bases). The CDR3 consists of 14 residues. Germline V lookup: CDR1 SGHDT, CDR2 YYEEEE. The germline V and J ends were trimmed by 2 bases and 7 bases, with 15 bases remaining between them.

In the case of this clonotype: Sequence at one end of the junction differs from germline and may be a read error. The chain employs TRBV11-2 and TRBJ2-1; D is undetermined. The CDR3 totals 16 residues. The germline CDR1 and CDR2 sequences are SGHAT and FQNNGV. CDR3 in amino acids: CASSLDGQLSYNEQSF. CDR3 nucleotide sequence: TGTGCCAGCAGCTTAGACGGGCAGCTCTCATACAATGAGCAGTCCTTC.

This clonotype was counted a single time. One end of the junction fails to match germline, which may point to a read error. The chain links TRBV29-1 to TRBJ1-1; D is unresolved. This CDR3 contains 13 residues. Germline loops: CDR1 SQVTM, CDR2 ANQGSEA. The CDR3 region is CSVALIWNTETFF. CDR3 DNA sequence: TGCAGCGTTGCTCTCATCTGGAACACTGAAACTTTCTTT.

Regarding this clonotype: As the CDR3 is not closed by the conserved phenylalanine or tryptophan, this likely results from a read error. CDR3 sequence: CSVGDRRQATYEQYY. CDR3 DNA sequence: TGCAGCGTTGGAGATCGAAGGCAGGCAACCTACGAGCAGTACTAC. The J gene is TRBJ2-7, the V gene TRBV29-1; D is undetermined. V lost 4 bases and J 2 bases, leaving 18 bases between the germline ends. Germline assignment: CDR1 SQVTM and CDR2 ANQGSEA. The CDR3 extends over 15 amino acids.

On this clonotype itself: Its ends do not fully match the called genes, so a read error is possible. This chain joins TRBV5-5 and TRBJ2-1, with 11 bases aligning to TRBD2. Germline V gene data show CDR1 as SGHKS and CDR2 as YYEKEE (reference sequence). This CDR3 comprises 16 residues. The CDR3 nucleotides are TGTGCCAGCAGCTTGGTAGCCGCTAGCGGGAGGTATGAACAGTTCTTC. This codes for CASSLVAASGRYEQFF.

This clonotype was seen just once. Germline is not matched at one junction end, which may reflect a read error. CDR3 DNA: TGTGCCAGCAGCGTAGATGCGGGGGGTCGTCAGTTCTTC. It is translated as CASSVDAGGRQFF. The chain is built from TRBV11-3 and TRBJ2-1, with TRBD2 matching over 8 bases. CDR1 is SGHNT, CDR2 YENEEA, per germline. The length of the CDR3 is 13 residues.

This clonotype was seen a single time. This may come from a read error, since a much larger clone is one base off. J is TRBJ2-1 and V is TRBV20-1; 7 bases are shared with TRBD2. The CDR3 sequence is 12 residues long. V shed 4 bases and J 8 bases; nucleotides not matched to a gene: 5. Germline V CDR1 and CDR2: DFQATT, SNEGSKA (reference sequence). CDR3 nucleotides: TGCAGTGCTATGGGCGGGAGCGATGAGCAGTTCTTC. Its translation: CSAMGGSDEQFF.

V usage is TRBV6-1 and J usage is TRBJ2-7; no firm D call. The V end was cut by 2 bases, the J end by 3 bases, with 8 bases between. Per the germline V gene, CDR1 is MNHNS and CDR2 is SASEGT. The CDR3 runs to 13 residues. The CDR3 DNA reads TGTGCCAGCAGTGAAACCAAAGACTACGAGCAGTACTTC. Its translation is CASSETKDYEQYF.

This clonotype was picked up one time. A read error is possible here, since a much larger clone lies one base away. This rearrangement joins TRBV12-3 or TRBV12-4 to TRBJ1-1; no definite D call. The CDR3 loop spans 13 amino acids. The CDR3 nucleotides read TGTGCCAGCAGTTTGCAAGTGGGTACTGGAGCTTTCTTT. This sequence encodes CASSLQVGTGAFF.

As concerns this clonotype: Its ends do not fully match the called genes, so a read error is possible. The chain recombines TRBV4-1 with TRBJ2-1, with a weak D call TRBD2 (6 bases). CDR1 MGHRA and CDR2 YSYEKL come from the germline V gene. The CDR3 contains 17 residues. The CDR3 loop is CVSSQEGVGGGYNEQFF. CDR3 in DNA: TGCGTCAGCAGCCAAGAAGGGGTCGGTGGGGGGTACAATGAGCAGTTCTTC.

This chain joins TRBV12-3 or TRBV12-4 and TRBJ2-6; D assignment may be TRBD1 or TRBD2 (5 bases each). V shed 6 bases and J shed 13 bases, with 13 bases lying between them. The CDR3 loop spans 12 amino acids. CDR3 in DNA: TGTGCCAGCAGCCCTGGGACCAGTGTCCTGACTTTC. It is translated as CASSPGTSVLTF.

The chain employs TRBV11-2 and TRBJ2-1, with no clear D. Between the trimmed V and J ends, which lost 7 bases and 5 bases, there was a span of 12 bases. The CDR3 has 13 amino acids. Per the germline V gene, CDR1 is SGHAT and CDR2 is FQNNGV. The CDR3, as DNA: TGTGCCAGCATTTTCATGCTCAACAATGAGCAGTTCTTC. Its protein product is CASIFMLNNEQFF.

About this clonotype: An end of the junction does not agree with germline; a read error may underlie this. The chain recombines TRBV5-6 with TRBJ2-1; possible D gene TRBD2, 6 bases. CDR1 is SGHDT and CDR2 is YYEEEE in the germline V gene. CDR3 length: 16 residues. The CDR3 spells CASILALGLEGNEQFF. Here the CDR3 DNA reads TGTGCCAGCATCTTGGCCCTCGGACTGGAGGGAAATGAGCAGTTCTTC.

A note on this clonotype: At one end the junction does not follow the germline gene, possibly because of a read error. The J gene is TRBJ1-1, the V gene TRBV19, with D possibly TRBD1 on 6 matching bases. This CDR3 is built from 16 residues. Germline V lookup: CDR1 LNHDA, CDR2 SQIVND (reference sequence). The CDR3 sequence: CASSIGQARKNTEAFF. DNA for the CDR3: TGTGCCAGTAGTATAGGACAGGCGAGAAAAAACACAGAAGCTTTCTTT.